This TCR beta chain is from a study of T cells in Graves' hyperthyroidism and ophthalmopathy. Trimming took off 2 bases at V and 3 bases at J, with 7 bases between the two ends. The CDR3 runs 13 residues. CDR1 is SNHLY, CDR2 FYNNEI, per germline. Amplified TCR beta CDR3 regions came from RNA transcripts. The HTBI primer set was used in a first-round RT-PCR of the TCR CDR3. Using its own MiXCR run on the multiplex PCR reads, TCRdb lists one record per CDR3 protein. The sample has hundreds of thousands of distinct CDR3 sequences, about 14% seen once. This clonotype was observed many times. The TCR was taken from a man aged 18-30 years with Graves' ophthalmopathy. Sequencing input: blood. The rearrangement joins TRBV2 to TRBJ1-2; D remains unclear. The DNA for the CDR3 is TGTGCCAGCAGTGAAATCTCTCACTATGGCTACACCTTC. Residues: CASSEISHYGYTF.